This TCR beta chain was documented in a study of blood T cell repertoires in COVID-19. In the original processing: The authors estimated nucleated cell counts from reference gene primer amplification. Sequencing used immunoSEQ multiplex PCR; TCRdb keeps in-frame clones, though not all of them. The V and J calls and clone size are taken from that table; D and trimming were inferred from the DNA. The data hold some 120,000 clones, with approximately 74% observed a single time. Material for sequencing was peripheral blood. The receptor's source is a man in his 60s with acute or convalescent COVID-19.

This CDR3 is CASSAFDSPLHF. The CDR3 bases are TGTGCCAGCAGCGCTTTTGATTCACCCCTCCACTTT. V usage is TRBV9 and J usage is TRBJ1-6, with D unclear. V dropped 3 bases and J dropped 8 bases, with 6 bases sitting between them. Germline-derived CDR1 and CDR2 are SGDLS and YYNGEE. The CDR3 is 12 amino acids.